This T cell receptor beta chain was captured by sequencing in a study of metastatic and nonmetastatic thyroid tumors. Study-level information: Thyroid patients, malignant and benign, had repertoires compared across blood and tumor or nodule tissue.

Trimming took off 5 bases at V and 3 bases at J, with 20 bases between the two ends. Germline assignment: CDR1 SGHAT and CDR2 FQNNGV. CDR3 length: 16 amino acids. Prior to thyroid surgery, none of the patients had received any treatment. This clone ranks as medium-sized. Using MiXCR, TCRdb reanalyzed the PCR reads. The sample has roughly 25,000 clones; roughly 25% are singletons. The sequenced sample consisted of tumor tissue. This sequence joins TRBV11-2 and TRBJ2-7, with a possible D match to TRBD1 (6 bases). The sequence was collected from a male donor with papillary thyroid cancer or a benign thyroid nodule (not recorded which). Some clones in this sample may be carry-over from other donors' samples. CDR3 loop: CASSLLSERGGYEQYF. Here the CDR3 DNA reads TGTGCCAGCAGCCTACTTTCGGAGCGAGGGGGCTACGAGCAGTACTTC. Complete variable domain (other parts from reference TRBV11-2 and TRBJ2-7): EAGVAQSPRYKIIEKRQSVAFWCNPISGHATLYWYQQILGQGPKLLIQFQNNGVVDDSQLPKDRFSAERLKGVDSTLKIQPAKLEDSAVYLCASSLLSERGGYEQYFGPGTRLTVT.